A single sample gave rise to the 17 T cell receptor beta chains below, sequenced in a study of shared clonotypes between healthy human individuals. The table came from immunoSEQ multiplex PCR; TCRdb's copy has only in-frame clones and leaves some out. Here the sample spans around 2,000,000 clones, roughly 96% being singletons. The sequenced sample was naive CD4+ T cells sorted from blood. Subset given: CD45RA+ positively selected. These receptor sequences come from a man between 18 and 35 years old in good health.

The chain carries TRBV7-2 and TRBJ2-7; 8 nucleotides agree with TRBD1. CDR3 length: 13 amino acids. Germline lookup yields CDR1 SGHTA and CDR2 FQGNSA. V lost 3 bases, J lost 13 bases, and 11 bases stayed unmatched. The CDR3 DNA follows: TGTGCCAGCAGCTTCACCCTTGGACAGGGTGGTTACTTC. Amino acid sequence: CASSFTLGQGGYF.

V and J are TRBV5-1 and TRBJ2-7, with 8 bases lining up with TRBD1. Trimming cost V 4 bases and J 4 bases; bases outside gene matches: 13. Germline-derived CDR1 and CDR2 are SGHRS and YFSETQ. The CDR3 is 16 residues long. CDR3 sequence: CASSADRAPQAYEQYF. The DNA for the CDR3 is TGCGCCAGCAGCGCGGACAGGGCACCCCAGGCATACGAGCAGTACTTC.

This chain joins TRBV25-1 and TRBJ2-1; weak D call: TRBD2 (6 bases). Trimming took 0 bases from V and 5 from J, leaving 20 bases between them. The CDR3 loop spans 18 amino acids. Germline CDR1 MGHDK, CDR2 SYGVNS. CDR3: CASSEYFGAGTNDNEQFF. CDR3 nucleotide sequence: TGTGCCAGCAGTGAATATTTTGGCGCGGGGACCAACGACAATGAGCAGTTCTTC.

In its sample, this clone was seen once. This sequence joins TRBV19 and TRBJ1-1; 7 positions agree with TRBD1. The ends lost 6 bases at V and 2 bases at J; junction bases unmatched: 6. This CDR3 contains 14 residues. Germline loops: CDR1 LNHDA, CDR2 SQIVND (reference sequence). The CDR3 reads CASSWTGPNTEAFF. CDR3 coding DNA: TGTGCCAGTAGCTGGACAGGACCTAACACTGAAGCTTTCTTT.

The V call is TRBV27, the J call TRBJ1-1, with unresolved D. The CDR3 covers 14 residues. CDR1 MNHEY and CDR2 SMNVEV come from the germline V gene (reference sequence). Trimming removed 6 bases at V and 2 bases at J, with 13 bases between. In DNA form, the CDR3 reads TGTGCCAGCAGAAGTCCCATCACCAACACTGAAGCTTTCTTT. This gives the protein CASRSPITNTEAFF.

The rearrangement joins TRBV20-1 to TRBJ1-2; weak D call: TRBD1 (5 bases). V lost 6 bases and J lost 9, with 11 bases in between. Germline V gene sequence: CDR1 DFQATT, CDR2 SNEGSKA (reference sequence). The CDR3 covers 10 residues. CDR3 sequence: CSAGTERYTF. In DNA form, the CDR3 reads TGCAGTGCGGGGACGGAACGCTACACCTTC.

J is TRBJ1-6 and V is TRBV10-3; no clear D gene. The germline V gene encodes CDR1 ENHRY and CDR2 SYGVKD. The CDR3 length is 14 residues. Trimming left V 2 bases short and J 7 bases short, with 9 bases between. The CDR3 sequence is CAISERQVNSPLHF. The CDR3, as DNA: TGTGCCATCAGTGAGAGGCAGGTGAATTCACCCCTCCACTTT.

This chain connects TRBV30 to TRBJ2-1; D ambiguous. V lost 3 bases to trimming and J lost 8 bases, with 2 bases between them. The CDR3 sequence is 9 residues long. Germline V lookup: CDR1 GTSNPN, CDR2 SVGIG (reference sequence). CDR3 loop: CAWRDEQFF. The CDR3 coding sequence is TGTGCCTGGAGGGATGAGCAGTTCTTC.

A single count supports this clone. DNA for the CDR3: TGTGCCTGCAGCGGGAGCCCCTACAATGAGCAGTTCTTC. It encodes CACSGSPYNEQFF. This chain uses TRBV30 with TRBJ2-1; 8 bases align to TRBD2. CDR3 length equals 13 residues. The V and J ends lost 6 bases and 2 bases, in that order; junction bases with no gene match: 3. Per germline, CDR1 GTSNPN and CDR2 SVGIG (reference sequence).

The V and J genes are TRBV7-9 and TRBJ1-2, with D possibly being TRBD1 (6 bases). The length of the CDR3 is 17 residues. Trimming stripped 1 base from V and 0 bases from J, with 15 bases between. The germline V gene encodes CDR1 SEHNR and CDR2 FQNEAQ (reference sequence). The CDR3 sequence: CASSLVGSGVANYGYTF. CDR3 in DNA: TGTGCCAGCAGCTTAGTGGGATCAGGGGTAGCTAACTATGGCTACACCTTC. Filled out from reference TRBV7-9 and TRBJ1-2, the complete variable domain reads DTGVSQNPRHKITKRGQNVTFRCDPISEHNRLYWYRQTLGQGPEFLTYFQNEAQLEKSRLLSDRFSAERPKGSFSTLEIQRTEQGDSAMYLCASSLVGSGVANYGYTFGSGTRLTVV.

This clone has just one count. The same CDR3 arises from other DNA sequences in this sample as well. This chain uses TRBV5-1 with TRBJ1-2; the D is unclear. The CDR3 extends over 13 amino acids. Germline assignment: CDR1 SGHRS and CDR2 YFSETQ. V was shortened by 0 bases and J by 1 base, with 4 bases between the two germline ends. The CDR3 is CASSLGLNYGYTF. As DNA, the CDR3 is TGCGCCAGCAGCTTGGGACTTAACTATGGCTACACCTTC.

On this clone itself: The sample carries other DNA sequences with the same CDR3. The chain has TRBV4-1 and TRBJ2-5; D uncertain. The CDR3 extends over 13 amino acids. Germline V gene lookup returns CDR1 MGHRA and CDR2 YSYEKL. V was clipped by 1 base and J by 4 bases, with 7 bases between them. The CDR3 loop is CASSQASVETQYF. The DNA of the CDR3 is TGCGCCAGCAGCCAAGCTTCAGTAGAGACCCAGTACTTC.

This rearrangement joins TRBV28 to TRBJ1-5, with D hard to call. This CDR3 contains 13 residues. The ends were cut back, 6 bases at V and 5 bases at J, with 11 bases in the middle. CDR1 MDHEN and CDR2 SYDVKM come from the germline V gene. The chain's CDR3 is CASRTLRYQPQHF. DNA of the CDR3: TGTGCCAGCAGGACCCTTAGGTATCAGCCCCAGCATTTT.

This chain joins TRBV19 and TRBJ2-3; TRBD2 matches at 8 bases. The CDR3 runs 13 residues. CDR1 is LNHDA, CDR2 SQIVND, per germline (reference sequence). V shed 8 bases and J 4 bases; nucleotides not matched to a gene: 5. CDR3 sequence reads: CASSVGRADTQYF. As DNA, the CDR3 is TGTGCCAGTTCCGTCGGGAGGGCAGATACGCAGTATTTT.

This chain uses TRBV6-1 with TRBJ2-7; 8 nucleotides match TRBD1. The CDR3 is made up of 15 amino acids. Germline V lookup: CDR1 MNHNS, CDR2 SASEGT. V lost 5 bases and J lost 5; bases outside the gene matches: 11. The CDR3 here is CASSPLRTGIDEQYF. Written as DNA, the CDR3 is TGTGCCAGCAGTCCCTTGCGGACAGGGATCGACGAGCAGTACTTC.

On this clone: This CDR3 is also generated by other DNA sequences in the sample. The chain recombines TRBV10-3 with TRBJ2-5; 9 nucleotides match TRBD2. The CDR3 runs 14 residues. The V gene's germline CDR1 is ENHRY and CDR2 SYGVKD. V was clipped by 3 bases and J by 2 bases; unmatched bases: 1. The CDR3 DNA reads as TGTGCCATCAGTGAAGCGGGAGGACAAGAGACCCAGTACTTC. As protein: CAISEAGGQETQYF.

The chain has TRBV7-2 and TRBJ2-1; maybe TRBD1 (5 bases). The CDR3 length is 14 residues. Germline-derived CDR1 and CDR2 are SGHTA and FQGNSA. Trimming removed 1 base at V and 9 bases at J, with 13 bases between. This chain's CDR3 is CASSLELATGEQFF. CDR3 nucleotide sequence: TGTGCCAGCAGCTTAGAACTGGCTACAGGTGAGCAGTTCTTC.